This is a list of T cell receptor beta chains from one sample in a study of cytomegalovirus exposure and HLA in healthy donors. Data came from immunoSEQ multiplex PCR; TCRdb stores just in-frame clones and leaves some out. The top ten hold about 10% of the sample, which has roughly 160,000 clones, roughly 82% seen once. The sample consisted of PBMCs. The receptors shown here come from a man aged 50 to 59 in good health and CMV-seropositive. Both conserved end residues are part of each CDR3. Each record gives: clone size, D gene, V gene, J gene, CDR3 length, CDR3 DNA, CDR3 protein. D genes are given only for firm matches. Some rows mark clone size as missing; the rest say once, few, many or name a class of expanded clone.

once	-	TRBV18	TRBJ2-3	16	TGTGCCAGCTCACCACCGCGAACCGATAGCACAGATACGCAGTATTTT	CASSPPRTDSTDTQYF
-	TRBD1	TRBV9	TRBJ1-2	15	TGTGCCAGCAGCGTAGTTCGGGACAGCAACTATGGCTACACCTTC	CASSVVRDSNYGYTF
-	TRBD2	TRBV30	TRBJ2-1	19	TGTGCCTGGGCCCCTCTAACTAGCGGGAGGGCCCAGGGGGGCAATGAGCAGTTCTTC	CAWAPLTSGRAQGGNEQFF
few	TRBD1	TRBV28	TRBJ2-5	14	TGTGCCACCTACGGGACAGTTGAACAAGAGACCCAGTACTTC	CATYGTVEQETQYF
few	TRBD1	TRBV7-9	TRBJ2-7	16	TGTGCCAGCAGCCGACCCGGGACAGGGGTCGTCTACGAGCAGTACTTC	CASSRPGTGVVYEQYF
-	TRBD1	TRBV6-5	TRBJ2-7	15	TGTGCCAGCAGTTCTTACACAGGGGGCTATTACGAGCAGTACTTC	CASSSYTGGYYEQYF
-	-	TRBV11-2	TRBJ1-3	18	TGTGCCAGCAGCTTAACTCTATCGAGGGTAAAGACTGGAAACACCATATATTTT	CASSLTLSRVKTGNTIYF
once	-	TRBV7-8	TRBJ2-5	15	TGTGCCAGCAGCTTAACAGGGGACTCCCAAGAGACCCAGTACTTC	CASSLTGDSQETQYF
-	-	TRBV4-3	TRBJ2-2	17	TGCGCCAGCAGCCAAGGACAACACAAAACGAACACCGGGGAGCTGTTTTTT	CASSQGQHKTNTGELFF
-	-	TRBV7-2	TRBJ1-1	14	TGTGCCAGCAGCTTAGAGGCGGGGAACACTGAAGCTTTCTTT	CASSLEAGNTEAFF
-	TRBD2	TRBV7-8	TRBJ2-2	15	TGTGCCAGCAGGCCTAGCGGGGGGCTGGGCGGGGAGCTGTTTTTT	CASRPSGGLGGELFF
-	-	TRBV7-2	TRBJ1-6	15	TGTGCCAGCAGCTTAGACCCGGGCTATAATTCACCCCTCCACTTT	CASSLDPGYNSPLHF
-	-	TRBV2	TRBJ1-5	14	TGTGCCAGCAGTGACGACAGGTTCAGTCAGCCCCAGCATTTT	CASSDDRFSQPQHF
-	-	TRBV10-3	TRBJ2-2	12	TGTGCCACGACAGATTACACCGGGGAGCTGTTTTTT	CATTDYTGELFF
-	TRBD2	TRBV10-3	TRBJ2-3	13	TGTGCCACACTAGCGAGAGGCGCAGATACGCAGTATTTT	CATLARGADTQYF
-	-	TRBV9	TRBJ2-7	13	TGTGCCAGCAGCCACTGGCGGGGCGACGAGCAGTACTTC	CASSHWRGDEQYF
-	-	TRBV28	TRBJ1-3	18	TGTGCCAGCAGTTTAAAACCCCTCCACAGGTCCTCTGGAAACACCATATATTTT	CASSLKPLHRSSGNTIYF
-	-	TRBV5-4	TRBJ2-3	15	TGTGCCAGCAGCTTGGCAGGGTGGTGGACAGATACGCAGTATTTT	CASSLAGWWTDTQYF
-	-	TRBV6-4	TRBJ2-5	14	TGTGCCAGCAGTGGTCACAGGTTTTTGGAGACCCAGTACTTC	CASSGHRFLETQYF
-	TRBD2	TRBV7-3	TRBJ2-3	15	TGTGCCAGCAGCTTGGAGCGGGGGGGCACAGATACGCAGTATTTT	CASSLERGGTDTQYF
-	TRBD1	TRBV29-1	TRBJ1-1	13	TGCAGCGTTCCCGGGACAGGGGGTACTGAAGCTTTCTTT	CSVPGTGGTEAFF
-	-	TRBV5-1	TRBJ2-7	13	TGCGCCAGCACCCCCTCAGGGTCCTACGAGCAGTACTTC	CASTPSGSYEQYF
-	-	TRBV14	TRBJ1-4	18	TGTGCCAGCAGCCAAGTGAGAGATTACAGTGCAACTAATGAAAAACTGTTTTTT	CASSQVRDYSATNEKLFF
-	-	TRBV5-4	TRBJ2-1	14	TGTGCCAGCAGCAATCCGGGGGGCCACAATGAGCAGTTCTTC	CASSNPGGHNEQFF
-	TRBD1	TRBV7-3	TRBJ2-7	14	TGTGCCAGCAGCTTCGACAGGGGCCCCTACGAGCAGTACTTC	CASSFDRGPYEQYF
-	-	TRBV7-9	TRBJ2-3	12	TGTGCCAGCAGTCTATCATCTGATACGCAGTATTTT	CASSLSSDTQYF
few	-	TRBV28	TRBJ1-2	14	TGTGCCAGCAGTTTAACAGGGTTCAACTATGGCTACACCTTC	CASSLTGFNYGYTF
few	-	TRBV6-5	TRBJ2-1	15	TGTGCCAGCAGTCCCCGAGTGAGCTCCTACAATGAGCAGTTCTTC	CASSPRVSSYNEQFF
-	TRBD2	TRBV5-6	TRBJ2-5	17	TGTGCCAGCAGCCGCGGATTTGGGCGGGAGTGGCGGGAGACCCAGTACTTC	CASSRGFGREWRETQYF
-	TRBD2	TRBV11-2	TRBJ2-1	15	TGTGCCAGCAGCTTATTGTTAGCGGGAGTTGCTGAGCAGTTCTTC	CASSLLLAGVAEQFF
-	TRBD2	TRBV19	TRBJ2-1	15	TGTGCCACCTCGGGGGCGGGGGGGCAGTACAATGAGCAGTTCTTC	CATSGAGGQYNEQFF
-	TRBD1	TRBV5-1	TRBJ2-2	15	TGCGCCAGCAGCTTGGGACAGGGGTACGCCGGGGAGCTGTTTTTT	CASSLGQGYAGELFF
-	-	TRBV6-5	TRBJ1-2	13	TGTGCCAGCAGTGAATCAGGTGATTTTGGCTACACCTTC	CASSESGDFGYTF
-	TRBD1	TRBV9	TRBJ2-3	14	TGTGCCAGCAGCGTACAGGGGGCTTTGGATACGCAGTATTTT	CASSVQGALDTQYF
-	TRBD2	TRBV4-1	TRBJ2-7	19	TGCGCCAGCAGCCAAGACTGGAGGGAGGGCCTATGGGCCTCCTACGAGCAGTACTTC	CASSQDWREGLWASYEQYF
-	-	TRBV7-3	TRBJ1-3	15	TGTGCCAGCAGCTTAAACGGCAGGGGAGGAAACACCATATATTTT	CASSLNGRGGNTIYF
-	TRBD1	TRBV7-9	TRBJ1-1	15	TGTGCCAGCAGCTTTGACCGGGACAGGGACACTGAAGCTTTCTTT	CASSFDRDRDTEAFF
-	-	TRBV7-6	TRBJ2-4	14	TGTGCCAGCAGCTTAGACGGGCCGGGGGACATTCAGTACTTC	CASSLDGPGDIQYF
-	TRBD1	TRBV15	TRBJ2-3	17	TGTGCCACCAGCAGGACCTCCGGGACAGGGGCTACAGATACGCAGTATTTT	CATSRTSGTGATDTQYF
few	TRBD2	TRBV6-6	TRBJ2-3	13	TGTGCCAGCAGGGGGACTAGCGGGATTACGCAGTATTTT	CASRGTSGITQYF
-	TRBD2	TRBV7-9	TRBJ2-5	15	TGTGCCAGCAGCTTAGTCGGGGGGGACCAAGAGACCCAGTACTTC	CASSLVGGDQETQYF
-	-	TRBV29-1	TRBJ2-2	14	TGCAGCGTGCCTAATCCAGGGGTGGCCGGGGAGCTGTTTTTT	CSVPNPGVAGELFF
-	-	TRBV7-3	TRBJ2-3	16	TGTGCCAGCAGTTCCGGCGGGATTCCTAGCACAGATACGCAGTATTTT	CASSSGGIPSTDTQYF
-	-	TRBV29-1	TRBJ1-2	12	TGCAGCGTTGCTGACAATTCCCATGGCTACACCTTC	CSVADNSHGYTF
once	-	TRBV5-1	TRBJ2-5	13	TGCGCCAGCAGCTTCCCAGGGGAGGAGACCCAGTACTTC	CASSFPGEETQYF
-	TRBD1	TRBV11-2	TRBJ1-1	15	TGTGCCAGCAGCGGGGGACAGGGGGGGAACACTGAAGCTTTCTTT	CASSGGQGGNTEAFF
-	-	TRBV10-3	TRBJ2-5	14	TGTGCCATCAGGAGCGCGGGGGCCGAAGAGACCCAGTACTTC	CAIRSAGAEETQYF
-	TRBD1	TRBV4-3	TRBJ1-6	16	TGCGCCAGCAGCAGTACCGGGACAGGGGTTAATTCACCCCTCCACTTT	CASSSTGTGVNSPLHF
-	-	TRBV9	TRBJ2-7	15	TGTGCCAGCAGCGTGAGCCCTACAGTATACTACGAGCAGTACTTC	CASSVSPTVYYEQYF
-	TRBD1	TRBV6-1	TRBJ2-7	15	TGTGCCAGCAGTGAACGCGGGGACAGGGATGGCGAGCAGTACTTC	CASSERGDRDGEQYF
-	TRBD2	TRBV30	TRBJ2-3	18	TGTGCCTGGAGTGTAGGCGCGGGACTAGCGGGCGGCACAGATACGCAGTATTTT	CAWSVGAGLAGGTDTQYF